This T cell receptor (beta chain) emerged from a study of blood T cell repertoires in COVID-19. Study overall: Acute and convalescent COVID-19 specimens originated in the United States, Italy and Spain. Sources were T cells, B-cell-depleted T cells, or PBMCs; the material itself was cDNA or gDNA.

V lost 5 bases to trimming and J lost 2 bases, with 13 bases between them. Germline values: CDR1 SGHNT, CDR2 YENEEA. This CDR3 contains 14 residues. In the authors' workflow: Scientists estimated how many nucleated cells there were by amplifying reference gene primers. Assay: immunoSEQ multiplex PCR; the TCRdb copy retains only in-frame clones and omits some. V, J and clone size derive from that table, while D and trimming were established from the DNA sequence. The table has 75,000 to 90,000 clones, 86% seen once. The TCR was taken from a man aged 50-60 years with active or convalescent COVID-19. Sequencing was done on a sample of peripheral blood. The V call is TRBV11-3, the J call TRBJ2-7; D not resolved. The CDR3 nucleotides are TGTGCCAGCAGCCCCAGGTTCTTACCCTACGAGCAGTACTTC. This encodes CASSPRFLPYEQYF.